This T cell receptor beta chain was observed in a study of tumor-infiltrating lymphocytes in localized non-small cell lung cancer. On this clone itself: The antigen remains undetermined.

Method: immunoSEQ multiplex PCR; TCRdb's copy keeps in-frame clones and lacks some. Of about 24,000 clones in the sample, roughly two thirds were seen once. There are 17 residues in the CDR3. CDR1 and CDR2 from the germline V gene are LNHNV and YYDKDF (reference sequence). V was clipped by 1 base and J by 1 base, with 16 bases between them. The study, taken as a whole, reports: TCRbeta sequencing showed higher T cell infiltration in tumors than uninvolved lung. Tumor T-cell fraction was not associated with recurrence-free survival. Technical variation could not be separated from intratumor heterogeneity here.

This clonotype was obtained from a human donor with non-small cell lung cancer. V usage is TRBV15 and J usage is TRBJ2-5; the D gene could be TRBD1 or TRBD2 (6 bases each). The sample consisted of lung tumor tissue. The CDR3 loop reads CATSRARGVGSQETQYF. The CDR3, as DNA: TGTGCCACCAGCAGAGCGAGGGGGGTGGGGAGCCAAGAGACCCAGTACTTC.